The T cell receptor beta chain under discussion was sequenced for a study of CD8+ T cells in alopecia areata. About the research overall: Grafting placed skin from approximately 6-12-month-old C3H/HeJ donors with spontaneous alopecia onto approximately 7-11-week-old female C3H/HeJ mice. Study-wide results and limits: Patients shared TCRs less clearly than mice did, possibly owing to HLA.

For this clone: Its cognate antigen is unknown. Gene names denote mouse genes. Coverage ceases 4 residues before the CDR3 finishes, and the germline J gene fills in the end.

J lost 2 bases, V lost 5 bases, and 4 bases had no gene match. This CDR3 contains 13 residues. Germline CDR1 GKSSPN, CDR2 SITVG. As the sequencing template, cDNA was produced by extracting RNA and reverse transcribing it. Measured with immunoSEQ multiplex PCR; TCRdb has only the in-frame clones, and not every one. Found here are approximately 280,000 clones, no singletons; the ten largest cover 0.9% to 1.5%. After pooling, cutaneous lymph node cells were sorted with CD4, CD8alpha, NKG2D, NKG2ACE and other markers. This rearrangement joins TRBV31 to TRBJ1-2; 8 nucleotides match TRBD1. Source material: CD4+ T cells sorted from a lymph node. The TCR comes from a C3H/HeJ mouse with alopecia areata. Strain haplotype at MHC: H2-k. The CDR3 spells CAWDRDRNSDYTF. CDR3 DNA, as far as it was read: TGTGCCTGGGACCGGGACAGGAACTCC.